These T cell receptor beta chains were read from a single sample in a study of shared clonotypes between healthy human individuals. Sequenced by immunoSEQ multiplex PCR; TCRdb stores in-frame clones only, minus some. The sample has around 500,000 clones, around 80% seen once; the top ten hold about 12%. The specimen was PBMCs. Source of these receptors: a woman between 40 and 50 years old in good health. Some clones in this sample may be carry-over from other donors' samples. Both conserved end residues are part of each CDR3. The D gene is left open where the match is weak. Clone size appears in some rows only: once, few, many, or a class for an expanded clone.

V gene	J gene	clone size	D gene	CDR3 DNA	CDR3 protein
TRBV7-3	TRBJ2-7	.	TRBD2	TGTGCCAGCAGCCCTAGGGGGACTAGCGTCAACGAGCAGTACTTC	CASSPRGTSVNEQYF
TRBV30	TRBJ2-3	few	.	TGTGCCTGGAGGGCCGTCGGGGCCGGAAACACAGATACGCAGTATTTT	CAWRAVGAGNTDTQYF
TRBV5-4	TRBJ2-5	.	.	TGTGCCAGCAGCTTGCGAGGGAACCAAGAGACCCAGTACTTC	CASSLRGNQETQYF
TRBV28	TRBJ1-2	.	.	TGTGCCAGCATCATAGGGCAGGGCCAGGACTATGGCTACACCTTC	CASIIGQGQDYGYTF
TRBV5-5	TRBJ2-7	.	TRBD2	TGTGCCAGCAGCTTCTTGGGACTAGCGACCTCCTACGAGCAGTACTTC	CASSFLGLATSYEQYF
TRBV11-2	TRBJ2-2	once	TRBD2	TGTGCCAGCAACGGACTAGCGGGAGGCCCGAACACCGGGGAGCTGTTTTTT	CASNGLAGGPNTGELFF
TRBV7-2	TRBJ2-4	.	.	TGTGCCAGCAGCTTAGGGGGCGCCAAAAACATTCAGTACTTC	CASSLGGAKNIQYF
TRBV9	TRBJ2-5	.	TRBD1	TGTGCCAGCAGCGGAGGGGACAGGGGGCGCGAGGAGACCCAGTACTTC	CASSGGDRGREETQYF
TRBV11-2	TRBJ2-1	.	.	TGTGCCAGCAGCTTCGACTATTTCAATGAGCAGTTCTTC	CASSFDYFNEQFF
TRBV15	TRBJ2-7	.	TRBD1	TGTGCCACCAGCGAGGGGGCCCCCTACGAGCAGTACTTC	CATSEGAPYEQYF
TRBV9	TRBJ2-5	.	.	TGTGCCAGCAGCGTAGTTGGAATGTCCGGGACCCAGTACTTC	CASSVVGMSGTQYF
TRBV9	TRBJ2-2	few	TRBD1	TGTGCCAGCAGCGCCACAGGGGGCGATGGCACCGGGGAGCTGTTTTTT	CASSATGGDGTGELFF
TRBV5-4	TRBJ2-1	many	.	TGTGCCAGCAGCACCTGGACCGCCGGTCTCTTGTTCTTC	CASSTWTAGLLFF
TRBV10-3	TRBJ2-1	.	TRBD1	TGTGCCATCAGTGAGGGGACAGGGTCCAATGAGCAGTTCTTC	CAISEGTGSNEQFF
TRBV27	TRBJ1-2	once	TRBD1	TGTGCCAGCAGCTTTGACAGGGAGGGCTATGGCTACACCTTC	CASSFDREGYGYTF
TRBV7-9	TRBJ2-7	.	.	TGTGCCAGCAGCTTTGGGGAATCCTACGAGCAGTACTTC	CASSFGESYEQYF
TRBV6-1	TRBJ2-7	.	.	TGTGCCAGCAGTGTCCTAGTAGAAAGCTCCTACGAGCAGTACTTC	CASSVLVESSYEQYF
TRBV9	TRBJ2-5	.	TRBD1	TGTGCCAGCAGCGTCCTAGGACAGGGCCAAGAGACCCAGTACTTC	CASSVLGQGQETQYF
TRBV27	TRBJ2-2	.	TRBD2	TGTGCCAGCAGTTTAGGGACTAGCGGTTACACCGGGGAGCTGTTTTTT	CASSLGTSGYTGELFF
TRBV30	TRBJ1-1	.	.	TGTGCCTGGAGTGTGGGGGGGGCCCTGAACACTGAAGCTTTCTTT	CAWSVGGALNTEAFF